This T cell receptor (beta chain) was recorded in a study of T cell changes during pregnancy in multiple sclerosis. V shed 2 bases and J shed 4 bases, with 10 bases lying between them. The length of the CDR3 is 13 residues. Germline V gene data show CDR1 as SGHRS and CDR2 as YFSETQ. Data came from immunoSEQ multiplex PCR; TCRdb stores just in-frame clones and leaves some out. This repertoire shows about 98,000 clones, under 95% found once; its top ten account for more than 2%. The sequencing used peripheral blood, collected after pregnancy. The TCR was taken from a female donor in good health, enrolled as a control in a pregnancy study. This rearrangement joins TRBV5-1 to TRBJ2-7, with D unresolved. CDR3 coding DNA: TGCGCCAGCAGCTTTAGCACTTATTACGAGCAGTACTTC. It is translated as CASSFSTYYEQYF.